The T cell receptor (beta chain) under discussion was sequenced for a study of blood T cell repertoires in COVID-19. Only in-frame clones appear in the TCRdb table, and some are missing; sequencing was by immunoSEQ multiplex PCR. Of hundreds of thousands of clones detected, roughly 84% appear once; the ten largest clones hold around 2.2%. This clonotype was sampled from a woman in her thirties or forties who had recovered from COVID-19. What was sequenced was peripheral blood.

The CDR3 DNA is TGTGCCAGCAGCCAAGACCTAGCGGGAGTGGTGCAGTACTTC. Its protein product is CASSQDLAGVVQYF. The chain carries TRBV14 and TRBJ2-7; the match to TRBD2 covers 10 bases. V shed 0 bases and J 9 bases; nucleotides not matched to a gene: 5. Germline-derived CDR1 and CDR2 are SGHDN and FVKESK. The CDR3 has 14 amino acids. Complete variable domain (other parts from reference TRBV14 and TRBJ2-7): EAGVTQFPSHSVIEKGQTVTLRCDPISGHDNLYWYRRVMGKEIKFLLHFVKESKQDESGMPNNRFLAERTGGTYSTLKVQPAELEDSGVYFCASSQDLAGVVQYFGPGTRLTVT.